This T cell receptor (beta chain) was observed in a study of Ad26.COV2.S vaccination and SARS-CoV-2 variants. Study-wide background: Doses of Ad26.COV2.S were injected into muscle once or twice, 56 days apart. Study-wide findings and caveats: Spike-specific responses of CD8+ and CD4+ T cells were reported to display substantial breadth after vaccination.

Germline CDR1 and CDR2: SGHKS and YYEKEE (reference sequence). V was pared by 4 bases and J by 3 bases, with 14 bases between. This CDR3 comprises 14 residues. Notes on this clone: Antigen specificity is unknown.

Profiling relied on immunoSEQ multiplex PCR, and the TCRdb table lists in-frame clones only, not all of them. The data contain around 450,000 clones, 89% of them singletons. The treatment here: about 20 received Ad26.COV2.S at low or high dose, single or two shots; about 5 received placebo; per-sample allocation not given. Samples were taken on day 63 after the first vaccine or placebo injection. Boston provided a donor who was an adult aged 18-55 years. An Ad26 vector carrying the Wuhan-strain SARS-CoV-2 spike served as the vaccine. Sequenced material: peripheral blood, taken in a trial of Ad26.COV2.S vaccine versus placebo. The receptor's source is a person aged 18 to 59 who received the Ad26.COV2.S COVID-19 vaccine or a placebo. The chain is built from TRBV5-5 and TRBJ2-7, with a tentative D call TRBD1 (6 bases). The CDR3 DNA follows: TGTGCCAGCAGCCAAAGACAGGCTCGCTACGAGCAGTACTTC. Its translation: CASSQRQARYEQYF.